Presented here are 5 T cell receptor beta chains from one specimen sequenced in a study of T-cell memory formation after mild COVID-19. TCRdb passed the 5' RACE reads through MiXCR, listing each CDR3 protein once. The data show tens of thousands of distinct CDR3 sequences, about 15% seen once. The specimen sequenced was PBMCs or a T cell subset sorted from them (not recorded which). These TCRs come from an adult woman who had mild COVID-19 (a few samples of this study predate the infection). Cell type and time point are not known.

The rearrangement uses TRBV4-1 and TRBJ2-1; TRBD2 might be the D (7 bases). Trimming cost V 1 base and J 3 bases, with 13 bases left between them. Germline V gene lookup returns CDR1 MGHRA and CDR2 YSYEKL. This CDR3 is built from 16 residues. CDR3 DNA: TGCGCCAGCAGCCAAGTTGGGGGGGGCCGCTACAATGAGCAGTTCTTC. Translated: CASSQVGGGRYNEQFF.

In its sample, this clonotype was seen a few times. V usage is TRBV29-1 and J usage is TRBJ1-1; no clear D. This CDR3 region has 11 residues. V was shortened by 5 bases and J by 0 bases, with 4 bases between the two germline ends. Looked up from germline, CDR1 is SQVTM and CDR2 is ANQGSEA. CDR3 in amino acids: CSVWMNTEAFF. CDR3 in DNA: TGCAGCGTTTGGATGAACACTGAAGCTTTCTTT.

This clonotype was seen more than once but under ten times. The rearrangement joins TRBV30 to TRBJ2-7; 7 bases agree with TRBD1. V lost 2 bases to trimming and J lost 5 bases; unmatched junction nucleotides: 9. The germline gives CDR1 GTSNPN, CDR2 SVGIG (reference sequence). The CDR3 is 14 residues long. The CDR3 coding sequence is TGTGCCTGGAGTCTCTCCGACAGGGTCCACGAGCAGTACTTC. Its translation: CAWSLSDRVHEQYF.

The chain links TRBV12-3 or TRBV12-4 to TRBJ1-1; weak D call: TRBD1 (5 bases). V was clipped by 0 bases and J by 4 bases, with 27 bases between them. The CDR3 consists of 20 residues. The CDR3 spells CASSLAPFFRGEDGITEAFF. In DNA, the CDR3 is TGTGCCAGCAGTTTAGCCCCGTTTTTTCGGGGGGAGGATGGAATCACTGAAGCTTTCTTT.

This rearrangement joins TRBV2 to TRBJ2-1; 10 bases fit TRBD1. Germline-derived CDR1 and CDR2 are SNHLY and FYNNEI. J was trimmed by 4 bases and V by 8 bases; bases with no gene match: 8. CDR3 length: 15 amino acids. CDR3 amino acids: CASGSGTGEYNEQFF. Written as DNA, the CDR3 is TGTGCCAGCGGCTCCGGGACAGGGGAATACAATGAGCAGTTCTTC.